This entry lists 28 T cell receptor beta chains sequenced from one sample in a study of blood T cells in healthy people across ages. Together with a sample-barcoded 5' primer, a J-beta primer mix was included in a second PCR lasting about 6 to 11 cycles. TCRdb itself ran the 5' RACE reads through MiXCR, one entry per CDR3 protein. In the table there are roughly 790,000 distinct CDR3 sequences, about 40% of which are singletons. Sequenced: blood. These receptors were taken from a woman aged 55-70 years in good health.

The genes are TRBV3-1 and TRBJ2-7, with TRBD1 identical over 8 bases. The length of the CDR3 is 14 residues. With V trimmed by 6 bases and J by 1 base, 5 bases remained unmatched. Per the germline V gene, CDR1 is LGHDT and CDR2 is YNNKEL (reference sequence). CDR3 in DNA: TGTGCCAGCAGGTCCCAGGGGGCGTCCTACGAGCAGTACTTC. Translated: CASRSQGASYEQYF.

The rearrangement joins TRBV12-3 or TRBV12-4 to TRBJ2-7; weak D call: TRBD2 (7 bases). The DNA matches TRBJ2-5 better at its end, which makes the J call doubtful. This CDR3 has 15 amino acids. CDR3 sequence: CASSFNGGPQETQYF. The CDR3 bases are TGTGCCAGCAGTTTTAACGGGGGGCCTCAAGAGACCCAGTACTTC.

The chain links TRBV24-1 to TRBJ2-3; the match to TRBD2 covers 15 bases. V shed 7 bases and J 5 bases; nucleotides not matched to a gene: 6. CDR1 is KGHDR and CDR2 is SFDVKD in the germline V gene. There are 16 residues in the CDR3. CDR3 amino acids: CATSRTSGGAGDTQYF. The CDR3 bases are TGTGCCACCAGCCGGACTAGCGGGGGGGCAGGAGATACGCAGTATTTT.

As concerns this clonotype: This may come from a read error, since a much larger clone is one base off. The chain combines TRBV12-3 or TRBV12-4 with TRBJ2-1, with TRBD1 matching 12 bases. The J call is in doubt because the DNA end fits TRBJ2-7 better. This CDR3 has 13 residues. The CDR3 loop is CASGTGGYNEQYF. DNA for the CDR3: TGTGCCAGCGGGACAGGGGGCTACAATGAGCAGTACTTC.

V and J are TRBV29-1 and TRBJ2-7; D not certain. This CDR3 contains 13 residues. Germline CDR1 and CDR2: SQVTM and ANQGSEA. Between the trimmed V and J ends, which lost 7 bases and 2 bases, there was a span of 15 bases. CDR3 in amino acids: CSAREGLTYEQYF. The CDR3 coding sequence is TGCAGCGCCCGTGAAGGCCTAACCTACGAGCAGTACTTC.

This clonotype was found a few times. The chain uses TRBV4-3 and TRBJ1-1; a weak D match, TRBD1 (6 bases). CDR1 and CDR2 from the germline V gene are LGHNA and YSLEER. This CDR3 has 17 amino acids. Trimming left V 0 bases short and J 3 bases short, with 17 bases between. The DNA for the CDR3 is TGCGCCAGCAGCCAAGAGGACAGCCGAGGACAACACACTGAAGCTTTCTTT. Its translation: CASSQEDSRGQHTEAFF.

V gene TRBV7-9 combines with J gene TRBJ1-4; D not resolved. Germline loops: CDR1 SEHNR, CDR2 FQNEAQ (reference sequence). The CDR3 extends over 15 amino acids. Between the trimmed V and J ends, which lost 6 bases and 0 bases, there was a span of 11 bases. The CDR3 DNA reads as TGTGCCAGCAGAGGGTCCGGGGCAACTAATGAAAAACTGTTTTTT. Amino acids: CASRGSGATNEKLFF. Filled out from reference TRBV7-9 and TRBJ1-4, the complete variable domain reads DTGVSQNPRHKITKRGQNVTFRCDPISEHNRLYWYRQTLGQGPEFLTYFQNEAQLEKSRLLSDRFSAERPKGSFSTLEIQRTEQGDSAMYLCASRGSGATNEKLFFGSGTQLSVL.

The table lists this clonotype with a count of one. A much larger clone lies one base from this, so it may be a read error. The V call is TRBV29-1, the J call TRBJ2-1; D tentatively fits TRBD1 or TRBD2 (5 bases each). Germline V lookup: CDR1 SQVTM, CDR2 ANQGSEA. The length of the CDR3 is 11 residues. CDR3 loop: CSGAAYNEQFF. The CDR3 nucleotides read TGCTCCGGGGCAGCTTACAATGAGCAGTTCTTC.

On this clonotype: This could be a read error, since a much larger clone is one nucleotide away. The V and J genes are TRBV7-2 and TRBJ2-4, with 9 nucleotides matching TRBD1. The V gene's germline CDR1 is SGHTA and CDR2 FQGNSA. J was trimmed by 13 bases and V by 5 bases; bases with no gene match: 15. CDR3 length: 15 residues. The CDR3 DNA reads TGTGCCAGCAGCCCGACGGACAGGGGCCGCTACAAGCAGTACTTC. This sequence encodes CASSPTDRGRYKQYF.

This clonotype was seen repeatedly, ten times or more. The rearrangement links TRBV7-2 to TRBJ2-7, with D uncertain. Germline CDR1 is SGHTA and CDR2 is FQGNSA. V shed 0 bases and J shed 6 bases, with 12 bases lying between them. The CDR3 contains 14 residues. CDR3 DNA: TGTGCCAGCAGCTTAGCGCACGGTTTTGGCGAGCAGTACTTC. Amino acid sequence: CASSLAHGFGEQYF.

The CDR3 coding sequence is TGTGCCAGCTCACCCTCGGGGACCGCAGGCGGGGAGCTGTTTTTT. Translation: CASSPSGTAGGELFF. V usage is TRBV18 and J usage is TRBJ2-2, with D tentatively TRBD1 or TRBD2 (5 bases each). This CDR3 is 15 amino acids long. The V gene's germline CDR1 is KGHSH and CDR2 LQKENI. V was cut by 3 bases and J by 7 bases, with 15 bases left in between.

The V gene is TRBV5-1, the J gene TRBJ1-5; D is perhaps TRBD1 (5 bases). Trimming took 4 bases from V and 2 from J, leaving 16 bases between them. This CDR3 has 16 amino acids. Per the germline V gene, CDR1 is SGHRS and CDR2 is YFSETQ. The CDR3 reads CASSLGGLQGNQPQHF. The CDR3, as DNA: TGCGCCAGCAGCCTGGGTGGACTACAGGGCAATCAGCCCCAGCATTTT.

In nucleotides, the CDR3 is TGTGCCAGCAGCAAAGATGGGTACCGCGGGAGGGAATCCCACAATGAGCAGTTCTTC. It translates to CASSKDGYRGRESHNEQFF. The V call is TRBV21-1, the J call TRBJ2-1; the table's D call TRBD2 went unverified against the DNA. TRBV21-1 is termed a pseudogene. The CDR3 totals 19 residues.

The CDR3 DNA sequence: TGTGCCAGCAGCCACCGGGACCAAAAGTACCAAGAGACCCAGTACTTC. Its translation: CASSHRDQKYQETQYF. The genes are TRBV6-2 or TRBV6-3 and TRBJ2-5; D possibly uses TRBD1 or TRBD2 (5 bases each). The germline gives CDR1 MNHEY, CDR2 SVGEGT. The CDR3 contains 16 residues. Trimming cost V 6 bases and J 0 bases, with 17 bases left between them.

The genes are TRBV28 and TRBJ1-4; D might be TRBD1 (5 bases). V dropped 2 bases and J dropped 11 bases, with 15 bases sitting between them. The germline V gene encodes CDR1 MDHEN and CDR2 SYDVKM. The CDR3 extends over 14 amino acids. The CDR3 protein is CASSLTGVMKKLFF. CDR3 sequence (DNA): TGTGCCAGCAGTTTAACAGGAGTAATGAAGAAACTGTTTTTT.

This clonotype occurred a few times. The V and J genes are TRBV10-3 and TRBJ2-7; tentatively, D is TRBD1 or TRBD2 (5 bases each). The CDR3 contains 15 residues. In germline, CDR1 is ENHRY, CDR2 SYGVKD. V lost 4 bases to trimming and J lost 2 bases, with 15 bases between them. The DNA of the CDR3 is TGTGCCATCAGTGGGACTCCGACAGATACCTACGAGCAGTACTTC. It is translated as CAISGTPTDTYEQYF.

V and J are TRBV2 and TRBJ2-1; TRBD2 agrees at 7 bases. The CDR3 runs to 14 residues. The germline CDR1 and CDR2 sequences are SNHLY and FYNNEI. Trimming took 8 bases from V and 6 from J; bases not matched to a gene: 10. The CDR3 region is CASRGLGITNEQFF. The CDR3 DNA follows: TGTGCCAGCCGAGGACTAGGAATCACCAATGAGCAGTTCTTC. Complete variable domain (other parts from reference TRBV2 and TRBJ2-1): EPEVTQTPSHQVTQMGQEVILRCVPISNHLYFYWYRQILGQKVEFLVSFYNNEISEKSEIFDDQFSVERPDGSNFTLKIRSTKLEDSAMYFCASRGLGITNEQFFGPGTRLTVL.

In the case of this clonotype: One end of the junction does not line up with germline, which may come from a read error. This chain uses TRBV5-1 with TRBJ2-3, with 8 bases lining up with TRBD2. From germline, CDR1 is SGHRS and CDR2 YFSETQ. This CDR3 spans 15 amino acids. CDR3 nucleotides: TGCGCCAGCAGCTGGGGACTAGACCACACAGATTCGCAGTATTTT. It encodes CASSWGLDHTDSQYF.

This clonotype was seen a few times. The rearrangement joins TRBV6-2 or TRBV6-3 to TRBJ2-1; D is unresolved. Germline V gives CDR1 MNHEY, CDR2 SVGEGT. V was cut by 5 bases and J by 8 bases, with 13 bases left in between. The length of the CDR3 is 13 residues. CDR3 sequence (DNA): TGTGCCAGCAGTGCGCCAATTCAGGATGAGCAGTTCTTC. This codes for CASSAPIQDEQFF.

The chain has TRBV28 and TRBJ1-5; D is ambiguous. The CDR3 runs to 14 residues. Between the trimmed V and J ends, which lost 5 bases and 3 bases, there was a span of 11 bases. Looked up from germline, CDR1 is MDHEN and CDR2 is SYDVKM. The chain's CDR3 is CASSTGFPNQPQHF. The DNA for the CDR3 is TGTGCCAGCAGTACCGGTTTTCCCAATCAGCCCCAGCATTTT.

The chain combines TRBV28 with TRBJ2-7; D gene uncertain. V was shortened by 7 bases and J by 0 bases, with 7 bases between the two germline ends. Germline CDR1 reads MDHEN; CDR2 reads SYDVKM. The CDR3 extends over 12 amino acids. The CDR3 DNA is TGTGCCAGCACCAGAAACTCCTACGAGCAGTACTTC. It yields the protein CASTRNSYEQYF. Using reference TRBV28 and TRBJ2-7 for the parts outside the CDR3, the full variable domain is DVKVTQSSRYLVKRTGEKVFLECVQDMDHENMFWYRQDPGLGLRLIYFSYDVKMKEKGDIPEGYSVSREKKERFSLILESASTNQTSMYLCASTRNSYEQYFGPGTRLTVT.

V gene TRBV19 combines with J gene TRBJ2-5; no definite D call. CDR1 and CDR2 (germline): LNHDA, SQIVND (reference sequence). Trimming removed 2 bases from V and 4 bases from J, with 8 bases in between. The CDR3 loop spans 13 amino acids. CDR3 protein: CASSISEGETQYF. The CDR3 DNA reads as TGTGCCAGTAGTATATCTGAAGGAGAGACCCAGTACTTC.

The chain uses TRBV28 and TRBJ2-5, with D perhaps TRBD2 (5 bases). Trimming took off 7 bases at V and 5 bases at J, with 11 bases between the two ends. CDR1 MDHEN and CDR2 SYDVKM come from the germline V gene. The CDR3 runs 12 residues. CDR3 nucleotide sequence: TGTGCCAGCACGGAGCGGTCTGAGACCCAGTACTTC. Amino acid sequence: CASTERSETQYF.

Concerning this clonotype itself: A much larger clonotype is one base distant, so this may be a read error. V gene TRBV20-1 combines with J gene TRBJ2-5; possible D gene TRBD2, 5 bases. The germline CDR1 and CDR2 sequences are DFQATT and SNEGSKA (reference sequence). The CDR3 is 15 residues long. Trimming took 5 bases from V and 11 from J, leaving 27 bases between them. The CDR3 sequence is CSAQKDSGYYNEQYF. CDR3 in DNA: TGCAGTGCTCAAAAGGACTCTGGATACTACAATGAGCAGTACTTC.

This clonotype was counted only a few times. The chain has TRBV29-1 and TRBJ1-1; no definite D call. This CDR3 spans 10 amino acids. Trimming left V 4 bases short and J 7 bases short, with 7 bases between. The V gene's germline CDR1 is SQVTM and CDR2 ANQGSEA. The CDR3 spells CSVVQIEAFF. The CDR3 bases are TGCAGCGTTGTACAGATTGAAGCTTTCTTT.

V is TRBV24-1 and J is TRBJ2-7; D not resolved. V lost 3 bases to trimming and J lost 2 bases, with 10 bases between them. The CDR3 is made up of 14 amino acids. From germline, CDR1 is KGHDR and CDR2 SFDVKD. The CDR3 DNA follows: TGTGCCACCAGTGATGTTACAGATCCCTACGAGCAGTACTTC. Protein sequence: CATSDVTDPYEQYF.

The V call is TRBV6-2 or TRBV6-3, the J call TRBJ2-3; no clear D. The germline V gene has CDR1 MNHEY and CDR2 SVGEGT. The CDR3 is made up of 13 amino acids. Trimming cost V 4 bases and J 6 bases, with 11 bases left between them. The CDR3, as DNA: TGTGCCAGCAGTTCTACAGAGACGGATACGCAGTATTTT. Residues: CASSSTETDTQYF.

This sequence joins TRBV9 and TRBJ1-1; 7 nucleotides agree with TRBD1. Per the germline V gene, CDR1 is SGDLS and CDR2 is YYNGEE. This CDR3 is 15 amino acids long. Germline trimming cut 3 bases from V and 0 bases from J; bases unmatched to any gene: 5. CDR3 amino acids: CASSARTGVNTEAFF. As DNA, the CDR3 is TGTGCCAGCAGCGCGAGGACAGGAGTGAACACTGAAGCTTTCTTT.